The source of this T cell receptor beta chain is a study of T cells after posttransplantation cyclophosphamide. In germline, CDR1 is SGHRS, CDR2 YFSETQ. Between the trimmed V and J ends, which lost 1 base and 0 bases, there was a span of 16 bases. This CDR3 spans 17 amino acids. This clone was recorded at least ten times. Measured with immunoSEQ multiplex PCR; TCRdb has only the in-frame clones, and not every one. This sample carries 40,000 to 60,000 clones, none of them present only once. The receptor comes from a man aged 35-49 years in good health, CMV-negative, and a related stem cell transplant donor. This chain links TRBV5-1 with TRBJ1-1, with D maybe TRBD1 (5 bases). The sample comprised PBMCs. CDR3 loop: CASSLTPRALMNTEAFF. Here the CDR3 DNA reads TGCGCCAGCAGCTTGACCCCCAGGGCTCTGATGAACACTGAAGCTTTCTTT.